The 17 T cell receptor beta chains listed next were all sequenced from one sample in a study of glioma-infiltrating T cells. Using RNA template, CDR3s of TCR alpha and beta were amplified with iRepertoire arm-PCR. TCRdb used MiXCR to reprocess the multiplex PCR reads, holding one entry per CDR3 protein. This repertoire shows about 190,000 distinct CDR3 sequences, more than 30% found once; its top ten account for 20%. Sequenced sample: glioma tissue, nonneoplastic brain tissue, or PBMCs (not recorded which). Receptors originate from a human donor with low-grade glioma or glioblastoma, undergoing nonglioma brain surgery, or in good health (not recorded which).

This clonotype was seen many times. The genes are TRBV4-1 and TRBJ1-5; D is undetermined. Germline CDR1 is MGHRA and CDR2 is YSYEKL. Trimming removed 10 bases at V and 3 bases at J, with 13 bases between. The CDR3 has 13 amino acids. The CDR3 loop is CATSALPNQPQHF. CDR3 sequence (DNA): TGCGCCACCTCTGCGCTACCCAATCAGCCCCAGCATTTT.

This clonotype was observed many times. The rearrangement links TRBV19 to TRBJ1-5; D is ambiguous. CDR1 is LNHDA and CDR2 is SQIVND in the germline V gene (reference sequence). The CDR3 is 13 residues long. With 4 bases removed from V and 5 bases from J, the gap between germline ends came to 9 bases. The CDR3 nucleotides are TGTGCCAGTAGTAAGAACGGGTATCAGCCCCAGCATTTT. This translates into CASSKNGYQPQHF. Using reference TRBV19 and TRBJ1-5 for the parts outside the CDR3, the full variable domain is DGGITQSPKYLFRKEGQNVTLSCEQNLNHDAMYWYRQDPGQGLRLIYYSQIVNDFQKGDIAEGYSVSREKKESFPLTVTSAQKNPTAFYLCASSKNGYQPQHFGDGTRLSIL.

This clonotype was observed at least ten times. The gene calls are TRBV3-1 and TRBJ2-1; no firm D call. Trimming removed 0 bases from V and 9 bases from J, with 12 bases in between. The germline V gene has CDR1 LGHDT and CDR2 YNNKEL (reference sequence). The length of the CDR3 is 14 residues. The CDR3 spells CASSQDWREGEQFF. As DNA, the CDR3 is TGTGCCAGCAGCCAAGATTGGCGCGAAGGTGAGCAGTTCTTC.

In this sample, this clonotype turned up many times. The chain has TRBV3-1 and TRBJ1-4; D call uncertain. The CDR3 has 14 amino acids. Germline CDR1 and CDR2: LGHDT and YNNKEL (reference sequence). Trimming left V 4 bases short and J 8 bases short, with 14 bases between. CDR3 sequence: CASSPRQSAEKLFF. Here the CDR3 DNA reads TGTGCCAGCAGCCCCCGGCAGTCGGCGGAAAAACTGTTTTTT.

The chain couples TRBV5-1 to TRBJ2-1; D ambiguous. Per germline, CDR1 SGHRS and CDR2 YFSETQ. This CDR3 region has 16 residues. V was clipped by 0 bases and J by 8 bases, with 18 bases between them. CDR3 sequence reads: CASSLGVNQPADEQFF. The CDR3, as DNA: TGCGCCAGCAGCTTGGGCGTAAATCAGCCGGCGGATGAGCAGTTCTTC.

Details on this clonotype: A much larger clone is a single base away; this may be a read error. The chain carries TRBV12-3 or TRBV12-4 and TRBJ2-1; 10 bases align to TRBD2. Unmatched junction bases numbered 19, after V lost 6 bases and J lost 2 bases. This CDR3 is built from 20 residues. The CDR3 loop is CASSPGGAGGPMGPYNEQFF. In DNA, the CDR3 is TGTGCCAGCAGCCCGGGGGGAGCGGGAGGGCCGATGGGCCCCTACAATGAGCAGTTCTTC.

This clonotype turned up a few times. CDR3 nucleotide sequence: TGTGCCAGCAGCTTGGGGCAGGGAGGCGAAAACACCATATATTTT. It translates to CASSLGQGGENTIYF. V and J are TRBV5-4 and TRBJ1-3, with D possibly TRBD1 on 5 matching bases. CDR1 is SGHNT, CDR2 YYREEE, per germline (reference sequence). The CDR3 extends over 15 amino acids. The V and J ends lost 0 bases and 6 bases respectively, with 13 bases between them.

In its sample, this clonotype was seen many times. The chain carries TRBV7-9 and TRBJ1-1; 9 positions agree with TRBD1. The V and J ends lost 5 bases and 3 bases, in that order; junction bases with no gene match: 10. CDR3 length: 16 amino acids. CDR1 SEHNR and CDR2 FQNEAQ come from the germline V gene (reference sequence). The CDR3 protein is CASSILTGGRDTEAFF. The CDR3 nucleotides are TGTGCCAGCAGCATCCTGACAGGGGGTAGGGACACTGAAGCTTTCTTT.

The rearrangement links TRBV19 to TRBJ2-3; possibly TRBD2 for D (6 bases). CDR3 length: 16 amino acids. Germline V CDR1 and CDR2: LNHDA, SQIVND (reference sequence). Trimming took 3 bases from V and 7 from J, leaving 20 bases between them. CDR3 amino acids: CASSMSWSGEGNTQYF. CDR3 in DNA: TGTGCCAGTAGTATGTCCTGGTCGGGAGAGGGTAATACGCAGTATTTT.

Remarks on this clonotype: One base away lies a much larger clone, so this may be a sequencing read error. The rearrangement uses TRBV24-1 and TRBJ2-1, with D hard to call. Per the germline V gene, CDR1 is KGHDR and CDR2 is SFDVKD. CDR3 length: 12 amino acids. CDR3 nucleotides: TGTGCCACCAGTAGTAGGGTGGATGATCAGTTCTTC. It translates to CATSSRVDDQFF.

The J gene is TRBJ2-7, the V gene TRBV5-5; no firm D call. Germline CDR1 SGHKS, CDR2 YYEKEE (reference sequence). There are 14 residues in the CDR3. Trimming pared 1 base from V and 6 bases from J, leaving 14 bases between. The CDR3, as DNA: TGTGCCAGCAGCTTGCTTGACAAATCTGGCGAGCAGTACTTC. This sequence encodes CASSLLDKSGEQYF.

With respect to this clonotype: This sequence may be a read error, since a much larger clone differs from it by one base. The chain is built from TRBV2 and TRBJ2-2; D is perhaps TRBD2 (5 bases). V lost 3 bases and J lost 3, with 11 bases in between. The CDR3 runs 15 residues. From germline, CDR1 is SNHLY and CDR2 FYNNEI. CDR3 nucleotides: TGTGCCAGCAGTGAGAGGCTAGCCTACACCGGGGAGCTGTTTTTT. As protein: CASSERLAYTGELFF. Full variable domain (rest looked up from reference TRBV2 and TRBJ2-2): EPEVTQTPSHQVTQMGQEVILRCVPISNHLYFYWYRQILGQKVEFLVSFYNNEISEKSEIFDDQFSVERPDGSNFTLKIRSTKLEDSAMYFCASSERLAYTGELFFGEGSRLTVL.

The gene calls are TRBV4-1 and TRBJ2-3; no firm D call. The CDR3 consists of 15 residues. Trimming took off 4 bases at V and 7 bases at J, with 18 bases between the two ends. Germline CDR1 MGHRA, CDR2 YSYEKL. In nucleotides, the CDR3 is TGCGCCAGCAGCCTCCCCCCCCGAGAACAAAATACGCAGTATTTT. Translating it yields CASSLPPREQNTQYF.

This clonotype was detected many times. The CDR3 bases are TGTGCCAGCTCACCAGTTCGCCAGCAGAGCTACGAGCAGTACTTC. The encoded protein is CASSPVRQQSYEQYF. The chain recombines TRBV18 with TRBJ2-7; D gene ambiguous. Per the germline V gene, CDR1 is KGHSH and CDR2 is LQKENI. Trimming stripped 2 bases from V and 3 bases from J, with 14 bases between. The CDR3 has 15 residues.

This clonotype turned up a few times. A much larger clone is a single base away; this may be a read error. This chain connects TRBV4-1 to TRBJ2-3, with 13 bases lining up with TRBD2. V lost 7 bases and J lost 1; bases outside the gene matches: 5. This CDR3 contains 16 residues. The V gene's germline CDR1 is MGHRA and CDR2 YSYEKL. Written as DNA, the CDR3 is TGCGCCAGCATCCTGGGACTAGCGGGACGCACAGATACGCAGTATTTT. Protein: CASILGLAGRTDTQYF.

This clonotype was detected a few times. This sequence joins TRBV5-1 and TRBJ2-3, with 11 positions matching TRBD2. CDR1 SGHRS and CDR2 YFSETQ come from the germline V gene. The V and J ends lost 5 bases and 4 bases, in that order; junction bases with no gene match: 6. This CDR3 is built from 15 residues. CDR3 DNA: TGCGCCAGCAGTTATCTAGCGGGAGGTCCAGATACGCAGTATTTT. Amino acids: CASSYLAGGPDTQYF.

This clonotype has at least ten counts. V and J are TRBV7-7 and TRBJ2-7, with TRBD1 as a possible D gene (5 bases). This CDR3 region has 13 residues. Germline V gene data show CDR1 as SSHAT and CDR2 as FNYEAQ (reference sequence). V shed 5 bases and J shed 6 bases, with 14 bases lying between them. The CDR3 DNA follows: TGTGCCAGCAGCCCCGACAGATTCGGCGAGCAGTACTTC. It specifies CASSPDRFGEQYF.